The TCR beta chain under discussion was sequenced for a study of T cells in tuberculosis. Overall study: In South Africa, adults with active tuberculosis were compared with IGRA-negative and latently infected IGRA-positive adolescents.

Germline CDR1 is KGHSH and CDR2 is LQKENI. V lost 0 bases and J 4 bases, leaving 12 bases between the germline ends. This CDR3 spans 15 amino acids. Points on this clone: The antigen remains unidentified.

Study conclusions and caveats: Active tuberculosis alpha repertoires lay closer to GMM-specific TCRs than controls'.

TCRdb's copy holds only in-frame clones and misses some; the assay was immunoSEQ multiplex PCR. The sample lists roughly 19,000 clones; 80% to 90% were seen once. This clonotype was sampled from a donor aged 10-29 years with latent tuberculosis or without tuberculosis infection. The sequenced sample consisted of PBMCs. The chain employs TRBV18 and TRBJ2-5, with D perhaps matching TRBD2 (5 bases). The CDR3 is CASSPPGWERETQYF. The CDR3 bases are TGTGCCAGCTCACCACCGGGGTGGGAGCGAGAGACCCAGTACTTC.